This TCR beta chain was sequenced during a study of blood T cells in healthy people across ages. Overall study findings and caveats: A conclusive naive versus antigen-experienced comparison was prevented by the unsorted PBMCs.

Trimming stripped 2 bases from V and 0 bases from J, with 23 bases between. The CDR3 length is 20 residues. Germline CDR1 MNHEY, CDR2 SVGAGI. It was with a sample-barcoded 5' primer and a J-beta primer mix that a second PCR of roughly 6 to 12 cycles was run. A single record per CDR3 protein comes from TCRdb applying MiXCR to the 5' RACE reads. The sample has about 720,000 distinct CDR3 sequences; roughly 25% are singletons. This clonotype was seen only a few times. Antigen: not known. This same sample was also part of a study on T cells of mothers and their children. As that study records: The donor cohort consisted of a few healthy Caucasian mothers and their six children. Primer M1S, used in the second PCR, introduced sample barcodes and 2-4 random nucleotides. Related mother and child pairs showed slightly greater overlap (not significant) than unrelated pairs did.

This TCR was sampled from a boy between 10 and 17 years old in good health. The genes are TRBV6-5 and TRBJ1-3, with a tentative D call TRBD1 (6 bases). Material for sequencing was blood. CDR3 residues: CASSYGPDRGPFLSGNTIYF. CDR3 sequence (DNA): TGTGCCAGCAGTTACGGCCCGGACAGAGGGCCTTTCCTCTCTGGAAACACCATATATTTT.